These T cell receptor beta chains were read from a single sample in a study of CD8+CD57+ T cells in acquired aplastic anemia. Each CDR3 protein gets one entry after TCRdb re-called the reads with MiXCR. Of some 220,000 distinct CDR3 sequences in the sample, 30% to 40% were seen once. The sequenced sample was sorted CD4+, CD8+, or CD8+CD57+ T cells (not recorded which) from PBMCs. These receptors were taken from a human donor in good health, serving as a control. Each CDR3 is given with its conserved first and last residue. The D gene is left open where the match is weak. Not every row has a clone size; where given, it reads once, few, many or a size class.

v_call	clone_size	j_call	d_call	cdr3_length	cdr3_nt	cdr3_aa
TRBV20-1	many	TRBJ1-1	.	11	TGCAGTGCTAGATCGACACCCGAAGCTTTCTTT	CSARSTPEAFF
TRBV7-9	many	TRBJ2-1	TRBD2	15	TGTGCCAGCAGCCAGGGACTAGCGGTAATAAATGAGCAGTTCTTC	CASSQGLAVINEQFF
TRBV6-2/TRBV6-3	.	TRBJ1-1	.	14	TGTGCCAGCAGTCCACGGGGAATAACCACTGAAGCTTTCTTT	CASSPRGITTEAFF
TRBV29-1	many	TRBJ1-1	.	12	TGCAGCGTTGAAGGGACAGCCACTGAAGCTTTCTTT	CSVEGTATEAFF
TRBV4-1	many	TRBJ1-4	.	15	TGCGCCAGCAGCCAAGTGTCGCCAACTAATGAAAAACTGTTTTTT	CASSQVSPTNEKLFF
TRBV20-1	many	TRBJ2-1	.	11	TGCAGTGCTAGGACAGACAATGAGCAGTTCTTC	CSARTDNEQFF
TRBV7-9	few	TRBJ1-1	.	15	TGTGCCAGCAATCGGGGTAGGGCTTGGGCCACTGAAGCTTTCTTT	CASNRGRAWATEAFF
TRBV20-1	many	TRBJ1-5	.	12	TGCAGTGCTGGCGGGAGTCTGCAGCCCCAGCATTTT	CSAGGSLQPQHF
TRBV11-2	few	TRBJ1-1	.	13	TGTGCCAGCAGCTTAGATTCCAGGGATGAAGCTTTCTTT	CASSLDSRDEAFF
TRBV24-1	.	TRBJ2-7	TRBD2	13	TGTGCCACCAAACGAGCGGGAGGGTACGAGCAGTACTTC	CATKRAGGYEQYF
TRBV18	.	TRBJ1-2	.	13	TGTGCCAGCTCACCAACAAACAGTCAGGGCTACACCTTC	CASSPTNSQGYTF
TRBV27	few	TRBJ2-1	.	15	TGTGCCAGCAGTTTTGGGGGGACCACCTACAATGAGCAGTTCTTC	CASSFGGTTYNEQFF
TRBV7-9	.	TRBJ2-7	.	12	TGTGCCAGCAGCTTAGAGAGTAGGTTGTGGGACTTC	CASSLESRLWDF
TRBV7-2	.	TRBJ2-5	.	15	TGTGCCAGCAGCTTAGCGGACCCCCCTCAAGGGACCCAGTACTTC	CASSLADPPQGTQYF
TRBV4-1	few	TRBJ2-4	TRBD1	14	TGCGCCAGCAGCCAGGACAGGCCTGAAAACATTCAGTACTTC	CASSQDRPENIQYF
TRBV20-1	many	TRBJ2-3	TRBD2	14	TGCAGTTTGAAAGCTAGCGGGGGGAGAGATACGCAGTATTTT	CSLKASGGRDTQYF
TRBV9	.	TRBJ1-3	.	17	TGTGCCAGCAGCCCTGCTTTATATGGGGGCTCTGGAAACACCATATATTTT	CASSPALYGGSGNTIYF
TRBV11-1	many	TRBJ2-3	TRBD2	16	TGTGCCAGCAGCTTAGCTGCGGGAGACGGCACAGATACGCAGTATTTT	CASSLAAGDGTDTQYF
TRBV7-9	many	TRBJ1-6	.	14	TGTGCCAGCAGCCCGACTCCGGGTAATTCACCCCTCCACTTT	CASSPTPGNSPLHF
TRBV2	.	TRBJ2-3	TRBD2	14	TGTGCCAGCAGGAGTAGGACTAGCGGGGGTACGCAGTATTTT	CASRSRTSGGTQYF
TRBV2	many	TRBJ2-5	.	18	TGTGCCAGCACCCTAAAGGTGGGACTCGCCGACATAAAAGAGACCCAGTACTTC	CASTLKVGLADIKETQYF
TRBV15	.	TRBJ1-5	.	14	TGTGCCACCAGCAGAGATCCTGGGAGTCAGCCCCAGCATTTT	CATSRDPGSQPQHF
TRBV30	.	TRBJ2-7	.	12	TGTGCCTGGACCCGGAGGGGAGACGAGCAGTACTTC	CAWTRRGDEQYF
TRBV7-9	.	TRBJ2-1	.	13	TGTGCCAGCTCACCTTCTCCGGCCGGGGAGCAGTTCTTC	CASSPSPAGEQFF
TRBV5-1	few	TRBJ1-3	.	16	TGCGCCAGCAGCTTTCACACGGGATTCTCTGGAAACACCATATATTTT	CASSFHTGFSGNTIYF
TRBV2	.	TRBJ2-7	.	14	TGTGCCAGGCTGGGGGACGGTAAGGCCAACGAGCAGTACTTC	CARLGDGKANEQYF
TRBV7-2	.	TRBJ1-4	TRBD1	14	TGTGCCAGCAGCGAAGAGGACAGGGACGAAAAACTGTTTTTT	CASSEEDRDEKLFF
TRBV29-1	.	TRBJ2-5	.	13	TGCAGCGTTGACAGGGACTTGGTAGAGACTCAGTACTTC	CSVDRDLVETQYF
TRBV2	many	TRBJ2-5	.	13	TGTGCCAGCAGCAACGGCCTCCAAGAGACCCAGTACTTC	CASSNGLQETQYF
TRBV9	many	TRBJ2-1	.	13	TGTGCCAGCAGCGTACAGGATGGGGGGCAGCAGTTCTTC	CASSVQDGGQQFF
TRBV19	many	TRBJ1-5	.	14	TGTGCCAGTAGTATCCTGGGTTTCAATCAGCCCCAGCATTTT	CASSILGFNQPQHF
TRBV3-1	few	TRBJ1-1	.	16	TGTGCCAGCAGCCAAGTCGACAGTGCTATGAACACTGAAGCTTTCTTT	CASSQVDSAMNTEAFF
TRBV20-1	many	TRBJ2-7	.	15	TGCAGTGCTATCGATCCCCGCGGGGCTAGCAACGAGCAGTACTTC	CSAIDPRGASNEQYF
TRBV30	.	TRBJ1-2	.	14	TGTGCCTGTCGAAGAGACTCTCTGGGGTGTGGCTACACCTTC	CACRRDSLGCGYTF
TRBV2	many	TRBJ2-7	.	14	TGTGCCAGTACACCACAGGGAGTCTCCTACGAGCAGTACTTC	CASTPQGVSYEQYF
TRBV6-2/TRBV6-3	.	TRBJ2-1	TRBD2	19	TGTGCCAGCAGTTACTCGCCTAGCGGGGGGACCAGCTCCTACAATGAGCAGTTCTTC	CASSYSPSGGTSSYNEQFF
TRBV24-1	many	TRBJ2-3	.	17	TGTGCCACCAGTGATTTCCGATTGGGCGACAGTGCAGATACGCAGTATTTT	CATSDFRLGDSADTQYF
TRBV20-1	many	TRBJ2-7	TRBD2	16	TGCAGTGCTTCCGGGGGGCTAGCGGGAGGTACCTACGAGCAGTACTTC	CSASGGLAGGTYEQYF
TRBV11-1	few	TRBJ2-1	TRBD2	16	TGTGCCAGCAGCTTAGTACTAGCGAACTCCTACAATGAGCAGTTCTTC	CASSLVLANSYNEQFF
TRBV6-2/TRBV6-3	.	TRBJ2-7	.	12	TGTGCCAGCATAAGCGGAACCTACGAGCAGTACTTC	CASISGTYEQYF
TRBV7-9	many	TRBJ2-7	.	13	TGTGCCAGCAGCTTAGTGTATCCCTACGAGCAGTACTTC	CASSLVYPYEQYF
TRBV6-1	.	TRBJ1-4	.	15	TGTGCCAGCAGTCCCGGGACTCACTGGGAAGAAAAACTGTTTTTT	CASSPGTHWEEKLFF
TRBV15	once	TRBJ1-2	.	13	TGTGCCACCAGCAGTGCTAGCGCAGGGGGCTACACCTTC	CATSSASAGGYTF
TRBV2	.	TRBJ2-7	.	14	TGTGCCAGCAGTCGGTGGGGTGAAGGCTACGAGCAGTACTTC	CASSRWGEGYEQYF